The next 28 T cell receptor beta chains were all read from a single sample in a study of blood T cell repertoires in COVID-19. TCRdb keeps only in-frame clones here, not all; method: immunoSEQ multiplex PCR. The sample has approximately 76,000 clones, 88% seen once; the top ten hold roughly 46%. The sample was peripheral blood. These receptor sequences come from a human donor in a cohort sampled during active COVID-19.

The gene calls are TRBV5-1 and TRBJ1-4; 8 bases map to TRBD1. The CDR3 runs 15 residues. V lost 4 bases to trimming and J lost 8 bases; unmatched junction nucleotides: 10. Per germline, CDR1 SGHRS and CDR2 YFSETQ. The CDR3 protein is CASSTSGGPGEKLFF. The CDR3 DNA reads as TGCGCCAGCAGCACATCAGGGGGCCCGGGGGAAAAACTGTTTTTT.

The rearrangement links TRBV19 to TRBJ2-1, with 14 bases that match TRBD2. Germline-derived CDR1 and CDR2 are LNHDA and SQIVND (reference sequence). This CDR3 has 17 amino acids. V was clipped by 5 bases and J by 7 bases; unmatched bases: 10. The CDR3 nucleotides read TGTGCCAGTAGTCTCAGCGGGGGACTAGCGGGAGAGAATGAGCAGTTCTTC. It yields the protein CASSLSGGLAGENEQFF.

The chain combines TRBV5-1 with TRBJ2-1; 9 bases map to TRBD2. Germline V gene lookup returns CDR1 SGHRS and CDR2 YFSETQ. Trimming cost V 0 bases and J 9 bases; bases outside gene matches: 10. The CDR3 contains 16 residues. CDR3 sequence reads: CASSLGASGRTGEQFF. In nucleotides, the CDR3 is TGCGCCAGCAGCTTGGGTGCGAGCGGGAGGACTGGTGAGCAGTTCTTC. Using reference TRBV5-1 and TRBJ2-1 for the parts outside the CDR3, the full variable domain is KAGVTQTPRYLIKTRGQQVTLSCSPISGHRSVSWYQQTPGQGLQFLFEYFSETQRNKGNFPGRFSGRQFSNSRSEMNVSTLELGDSALYLCASSLGASGRTGEQFFGPGTRLTVL.

This chain joins TRBV7-2 and TRBJ1-1; 8 positions match TRBD1. The CDR3 sequence is 14 residues long. V trimming: 5 bases; J trimming: 0 bases; junction bases outside the gene matches: 2. The V gene's germline CDR1 is SGHTA and CDR2 FQGNSA. The CDR3 nucleotides are TGTGCCAGCAGCCGGGACAGGTTGAACACTGAAGCTTTCTTT. As protein: CASSRDRLNTEAFF.

The CDR3: CATSRDRTDTEAFF. The CDR3 bases are TGTGCCACCAGCAGAGATAGGACAGACACTGAAGCTTTCTTT. This chain uses TRBV15 with TRBJ1-1; D may be TRBD1 (6 bases). The V gene's germline CDR1 is LNHNV and CDR2 YYDKDF (reference sequence). This CDR3 is built from 14 residues. The V end was cut by 0 bases, the J end by 3 bases, with 8 bases between.

The chain links TRBV18 to TRBJ2-2, with 7 bases that match TRBD1. This CDR3 comprises 13 residues. The germline CDR1 and CDR2 sequences are KGHSH and LQKENI. With V trimmed by 8 bases and J by 5 bases, 5 bases remained unmatched. The CDR3: CASRGQPTGELFF. CDR3 DNA sequence: TGTGCCAGCCGGGGACAGCCAACCGGGGAGCTGTTTTTT.

The chain employs TRBV7-8 and TRBJ1-1; D call uncertain. Between the trimmed V and J ends, which lost 5 bases and 7 bases, there was a span of 11 bases. This CDR3 region has 12 residues. The germline V gene has CDR1 SGHVS and CDR2 FQNEAQ. In DNA form, the CDR3 reads TGTGCCAGCAGCCCGCGAGCTCTTGAAGCTTTCTTT. This gives the protein CASSPRALEAFF.

This rearrangement joins TRBV7-2 to TRBJ2-5, with a possible D match to TRBD2 (6 bases). The CDR3 contains 16 residues. The V gene's germline CDR1 is SGHTA and CDR2 FQGNSA. The V gene lost 0 bases and the J gene lost 5 bases, with 16 bases spanning the gap. The CDR3 DNA reads as TGTGCCAGCAGCTTAGCGCCGGCAAGCCGGGGGGAGACCCAGTACTTC. Translation: CASSLAPASRGETQYF. Supplemented by reference TRBV7-2 and TRBJ2-5, the full variable domain reads GAGVSQSPSNKVTEKGKDVELRCDPISGHTALYWYRQSLGQGLEFLIYFQGNSAPDKSGLPSDRFSAERTGGSVSTLTIQRTQQEDSAVYLCASSLAPASRGETQYFGPGTRLLVL.

V gene TRBV7-2 combines with J gene TRBJ1-2; 7 bases line up with TRBD1. CDR1 and CDR2 from the germline V gene are SGHTA and FQGNSA. Trimming cost V 3 bases and J 7 bases; bases outside gene matches: 5. CDR3 length equals 13 residues. This CDR3 is CASSLDRRGGYTF. CDR3 sequence (DNA): TGTGCCAGCAGCTTGGACAGGAGGGGTGGCTACACCTTC.

The gene calls are TRBV5-5 and TRBJ1-1; TRBD1 matches at 9 bases. CDR1 is SGHKS and CDR2 is YYEKEE in the germline V gene (reference sequence). CDR3 length: 16 amino acids. With V trimmed by 6 bases and J by 6 bases, 15 bases remained unmatched. The CDR3, as DNA: TGTGCCAGCAAAGCCCGGGGGGACAGGGTGATCGCTGAAGCTTTCTTT. Amino acids: CASKARGDRVIAEAFF.

With regard to this clone: The same CDR3 can be traced to other DNA sequences in this sample. The chain recombines TRBV19 with TRBJ2-7; perhaps TRBD1 as D (5 bases). The CDR3 runs to 13 residues. Trimming removed 0 bases at V and 2 bases at J, with 5 bases between. Germline V gene lookup returns CDR1 LNHDA and CDR2 SQIVND (reference sequence). The CDR3 sequence is CASSIDRAYEQYF. In DNA, the CDR3 is TGTGCCAGTAGTATAGACAGGGCCTACGAGCAGTACTTC.

Written as DNA, the CDR3 is TGTGCCAGCAGTCTACAGGGGGGGGGTGAAAAACTGTTTTTT. This sequence encodes CASSLQGGGEKLFF. The chain is built from TRBV2 and TRBJ1-4; TRBD1 agrees at 8 bases. The CDR3 consists of 14 residues. The trim removed 5 bases at V and 7 bases at J, leaving 6 bases unmatched. Germline-derived CDR1 and CDR2 are SNHLY and FYNNEI.

The table lists this clone with a few counts. The chain uses TRBV9 and TRBJ2-5, with a possible D match to TRBD1 (6 bases). Germline CDR1 and CDR2: SGDLS and YYNGEE. The CDR3 covers 13 residues. V was pared by 4 bases and J by 2 bases, with 9 bases between. CDR3 bases: TGTGCCAGCAGCCAACAGGGACAAGAGACCCAGTACTTC. Protein product: CASSQQGQETQYF.

The rearrangement links TRBV29-1 to TRBJ2-5; tentatively, D is TRBD2 (6 bases). CDR3 length: 12 residues. Trimming took off 4 bases at V and 5 bases at J, with 11 bases between the two ends. Germline V gene data show CDR1 as SQVTM and CDR2 as ANQGSEA. In nucleotides, the CDR3 is TGCAGCGTTGGACTAGATAGGGAGACCCAGTACTTC. This translates into CSVGLDRETQYF. Complete variable domain (other parts from reference TRBV29-1 and TRBJ2-5): SAVISQKPSRDICQRGTSLTIQCQVDSQVTMMFWYRQQPGQSLTLIATANQGSEATYESGFVIDKFPISRPNLTFSTLTVSNMSPEDSSIYLCSVGLDRETQYFGPGTRLLVL.

The rearrangement uses TRBV7-3 and TRBJ2-1, with 8 bases matching TRBD1. Germline values: CDR1 SGHTA, CDR2 FQGTGA. V shed 4 bases, J shed 3 bases, and the junction held 8 bases outside the gene matches. The CDR3 consists of 16 residues. The CDR3 sequence is CASSSSGTGNYNEQFF. The CDR3 DNA reads as TGTGCCAGCAGCTCCTCCGGGACAGGAAACTACAATGAGCAGTTCTTC.

V is TRBV6-5 and J is TRBJ2-7, with a tentative D call TRBD2 (5 bases). Germline-derived CDR1 and CDR2 are MNHEY and SVGAGI. The CDR3 sequence is 15 residues long. V was cut by 2 bases and J by 1 base, with 12 bases left in between. The CDR3 sequence is CASSYTRGGSYEQYF. CDR3 sequence (DNA): TGTGCCAGCAGTTACACAAGAGGCGGGTCCTACGAGCAGTACTTC.

The V gene is TRBV5-1, the J gene TRBJ2-7; D perhaps matches TRBD1 (6 bases). The germline V and J ends were trimmed by 2 bases and 3 bases, with 9 bases remaining between them. CDR1 SGHRS and CDR2 YFSETQ come from the germline V gene. CDR3 size: 13 residues. The DNA for the CDR3 is TGCGCCAGCAGCTTTGGACAGTACTACGAGCAGTACTTC. Its protein product is CASSFGQYYEQYF.

The V and J genes are TRBV19 and TRBJ2-1; TRBD2 matches 7 bases. Germline V CDR1 and CDR2: LNHDA, SQIVND (reference sequence). CDR3 length: 20 amino acids. Trimming removed 4 bases from V and 5 bases from J; junction bases left unmatched: 23. Written as DNA, the CDR3 is TGTGCCAGTAGTAAAGGATCCCCCCTAAGACGCGGGAGTATTAACAATGAGCAGTTCTTC. This encodes CASSKGSPLRRGSINNEQFF.

The gene calls are TRBV6-5 and TRBJ2-5; D unclear. The CDR3 contains 13 residues. Germline lookup yields CDR1 MNHEY and CDR2 SVGAGI. V gave up 0 bases and J gave up 4 bases, with 6 bases separating them. The CDR3 reads CASSYSGSETQYF. The CDR3 region has the DNA TGTGCCAGCAGTTACTCCGGGTCAGAGACCCAGTACTTC.

This chain links TRBV19 with TRBJ2-1, with TRBD2 identical over 12 bases. Trimming took 6 bases from V and 6 from J; bases not matched to a gene: 3. The V gene's germline CDR1 is LNHDA and CDR2 SQIVND (reference sequence). The CDR3 spans 14 residues. The CDR3 is CASRKTSGSNEQFF. The DNA of the CDR3 is TGTGCCAGTAGGAAGACTAGCGGGAGCAATGAGCAGTTCTTC.

This clone was seen a single time. The rearrangement joins TRBV29-1 to TRBJ1-3, with D hard to call. CDR3 length: 13 amino acids. The V and J ends lost 5 bases and 3 bases respectively, with 11 bases between them. Germline loops: CDR1 SQVTM, CDR2 ANQGSEA. The CDR3, as DNA: TGCAGCGTTTCCGCGATTCGTGGAAACACCATATATTTT. Encoded protein: CSVSAIRGNTIYF.

The CDR3 protein is CASSPLGGAGGSYNEQFF. CDR3 coding DNA: TGTGCCAGCTCACCCCTCGGGGGGGCGGGAGGCTCCTACAATGAGCAGTTCTTC. V gene TRBV18 combines with J gene TRBJ2-1, with 8 bases matching TRBD2. With V trimmed by 3 bases and J by 0 bases, 10 bases remained unmatched. In germline, CDR1 is KGHSH, CDR2 LQKENI. CDR3 size: 18 residues.

V gene TRBV5-1 combines with J gene TRBJ1-1; D gene unclear. The V gene lost 3 bases and the J gene lost 4 bases, with 16 bases spanning the gap. The CDR3 sequence is 15 residues long. CDR1 is SGHRS, CDR2 YFSETQ, per germline. In DNA form, the CDR3 reads TGCGCCAGCAGCTCCGGCGACCTACTAAGCACTGAAGCTTTCTTT. Translation gives CASSSGDLLSTEAFF.

V gene TRBV7-9 combines with J gene TRBJ2-7; tentatively, D is TRBD1 (6 bases). Trimming pared 5 bases from V and 4 bases from J, leaving 15 bases between. Germline lookup yields CDR1 SEHNR and CDR2 FQNEAQ (reference sequence). The CDR3 consists of 14 residues. CDR3 protein: CASSVGQNLYEQYF. The CDR3, as DNA: TGTGCCAGCAGCGTGGGACAAAACCTTTACGAGCAGTACTTC. The complete variable domain, with remaining parts taken from reference TRBV7-9 and TRBJ2-7, reads DTGVSQNPRHKITKRGQNVTFRCDPISEHNRLYWYRQTLGQGPEFLTYFQNEAQLEKSRLLSDRFSAERPKGSFSTLEIQRTEQGDSAMYLCASSVGQNLYEQYFGPGTRLTVT.

The table lists this clone with a few counts. The chain links TRBV18 to TRBJ1-1, with 10 bases identical to TRBD1. With 1 base clipped from V and 8 bases from J, the junction kept 10 bases outside the gene matches. CDR1 and CDR2 from the germline V gene are KGHSH and LQKENI. CDR3 length: 16 amino acids. CDR3 sequence reads: CASSPQAGTGVVEAFF. The CDR3 nucleotides are TGTGCCAGCTCACCACAGGCTGGGACAGGGGTTGTGGAAGCTTTCTTT.

DNA for the CDR3: TGTGCCAGCCAGGACAAAAATTACAATCAGCCCCAGCATTTT. Translating gives CASQDKNYNQPQHF. The chain links TRBV6-5 to TRBJ1-5; maybe TRBD1 (5 bases). CDR1 is MNHEY, CDR2 SVGAGI, per germline. CDR3 length: 14 residues. Between the trimmed V and J ends, which lost 8 bases and 3 bases, there was a span of 14 bases.

The V call is TRBV3-1 (or the pseudogene TRBV3-2), the J call TRBJ2-4; 10 nucleotides align to TRBD1. There are 15 residues in the CDR3. Germline loops: CDR1 LGHDT, CDR2 YNNKEL (reference sequence). V lost 5 bases to trimming and J lost 2 bases; unmatched junction nucleotides: 3. CDR3 DNA: TGTGCCAGCAGCAGGGACAGGGGATCCAAAAACATTCAGTACTTC. This encodes CASSRDRGSKNIQYF.

The V gene is TRBV13, the J gene TRBJ1-2, with 8 bases aligning to TRBD1. V dropped 5 bases and J dropped 5; count of bases not matched to a gene: 10. Germline loops: CDR1 PRHDT, CDR2 FYEKMQ (reference sequence). This CDR3 has 15 amino acids. CDR3 residues: CASSPGQGQMYGYTF. The CDR3 DNA sequence: TGTGCCAGCAGCCCCGGACAGGGCCAGATGTATGGCTACACCTTC.